One sample yielded the 28 T cell receptor beta chains listed below, sequenced in a study of regulatory T cells in long-lasting Graves disease. Indicated time point: persistent/refractory GD, antithyroid drugs over 5 years with positive TRAb. From RNA extracted from PBMCs, the TCR library was made. To make TCR beta libraries, researchers used iRepertoire HTBI primers and Arm-PCR of CDR3 regions. Using its own MiXCR run on the multiplex PCR reads, TCRdb lists one record per CDR3 protein. The sample includes approximately 690,000 distinct CDR3 sequences, approximately 31% of them seen just once. The specimen was peripheral blood mononuclear cells (PBMCs), collected when the disease was refractory, from a patient treated with antithyroid drugs. These receptors originate from a female donor with Graves disease.

The chain links TRBV6-5 to TRBJ1-2; TRBD1 matches 8 bases. Germline V lookup: CDR1 MNHEY, CDR2 SVGAGI. The CDR3 has 16 amino acids. V dropped 2 bases and J dropped 3; count of bases not matched to a gene: 8. The chain's CDR3 is CASSYGSGQGHYGYTF. The CDR3 coding sequence is TGTGCCAGCAGTTACGGGTCCGGACAGGGTCACTATGGCTACACCTTC.

This chain links TRBV18 with TRBJ2-7, with 8 bases identical to TRBD2. The CDR3 is made up of 14 amino acids. V gave up 1 base and J gave up 7 bases; unmatched junction bases: 6. Germline V gene lookup returns CDR1 KGHSH and CDR2 LQKENI. CDR3 in DNA: TGTGCCAGCTCACCACTCGGGACGGGGGGGGAGCAGTACTTC. Translated: CASSPLGTGGEQYF.

The gene calls are TRBV6-1 and TRBJ1-1, with D unclear. The germline V gene encodes CDR1 MNHNS and CDR2 SASEGT. V shed 7 bases and J shed 1 base, with 7 bases lying between them. This CDR3 contains 12 residues. Here the CDR3 reads CASTQRNTEAFF. The CDR3 DNA reads as TGTGCCAGCACACAGAGGAACACTGAAGCTTTCTTT.

This clonotype was counted at least ten times. The rearrangement links TRBV28 to TRBJ1-5; D ambiguous. Deletions cut 5 bases from V and 1 base from J, with 15 bases between. The germline CDR1 and CDR2 sequences are MDHEN and SYDVKM. This CDR3 has 16 residues. CDR3 residues: CASSPRGGKSNQPQHF. The CDR3 DNA is TGTGCCAGCAGTCCCCGGGGAGGGAAAAGCAATCAGCCCCAGCATTTT.

The chain couples TRBV28 to TRBJ2-7, with TRBD2 matching over 15 bases. The CDR3 runs 16 residues. CDR1 and CDR2 (germline): MDHEN, SYDVKM. The junction had 10 bases not matched to a gene; V was cut back by 8 bases and J by 5 bases. The CDR3 loop reads CASGLGTSGRIHEQYF. The CDR3 DNA sequence: TGTGCCAGCGGCCTTGGGACTAGCGGGAGGATCCACGAGCAGTACTTC.

The rearrangement joins TRBV7-8 to TRBJ1-2; D perhaps matches TRBD1 (5 bases). In germline, CDR1 is SGHVS, CDR2 FQNEAQ. CDR3 size: 14 residues. V was clipped by 3 bases and J by 1 base, with 9 bases between them. The CDR3 DNA is TGTGCCAGCAGCTTGGGGGTTCTTAACTATGGCTACACCTTC. Its protein product is CASSLGVLNYGYTF.

CDR3 sequence: CSAWGEETQYF. CDR3 DNA sequence: TGCAGTGCATGGGGGGAAGAGACCCAGTACTTC. This chain joins TRBV20-1 and TRBJ2-5; the D gene is possibly TRBD2 (6 bases). This CDR3 is 11 amino acids long. Germline CDR1 reads DFQATT; CDR2 reads SNEGSKA (reference sequence). V lost 6 bases and J 3 bases, leaving 8 bases between the germline ends.

This clonotype has at least ten counts. This chain connects TRBV2 to TRBJ2-7; maybe TRBD1 (6 bases). Trimming shortened V by 1 base and J by 1 base, and 11 bases separated the two germline ends. Germline CDR1 is SNHLY and CDR2 is FYNNEI. The CDR3 contains 15 residues. The DNA of the CDR3 is TGTGCCAGCAGTGAAGGCAGGGGTTTGTCCTACGAGCAGTACTTC. Translated: CASSEGRGLSYEQYF. Filled out from reference TRBV2 and TRBJ2-7, the complete variable domain reads EPEVTQTPSHQVTQMGQEVILRCVPISNHLYFYWYRQILGQKVEFLVSFYNNEISEKSEIFDDQFSVERPDGSNFTLKIRSTKLEDSAMYFCASSEGRGLSYEQYFGPGTRLTVT.

A few counts support this clonotype. This chain connects TRBV7-9 to TRBJ1-4; 8 bases fit TRBD1. There are 15 residues in the CDR3. The germline V gene has CDR1 SEHNR and CDR2 FQNEAQ (reference sequence). The V segment lost 5 bases and the J segment 5 bases; nucleotides outside the gene matches: 7. The CDR3: CASSPRTGINEKLFF. The CDR3, as DNA: TGTGCCAGCAGCCCCCGGACAGGGATAAATGAAAAACTGTTTTTT.

This clonotype was counted between two and nine times. This sequence joins TRBV19 and TRBJ2-5; D gene unclear. The germline gives CDR1 LNHDA, CDR2 SQIVND (reference sequence). The CDR3 is 15 amino acids. Deletions cut 5 bases from V and 2 bases from J, with 15 bases between. The CDR3 region has the DNA TGTGCCAGTAGTGGGATAGGGAACACACAAGAGACCCAGTACTTC. This translates into CASSGIGNTQETQYF.

Here the CDR3 DNA reads TGTGCCAGCAGCTTGAGCGAGCGGGAGGGATACGAGCAGTACTTC. It encodes CASSLSEREGYEQYF. V usage is TRBV11-2 and J usage is TRBJ2-7, with 10 bases that match TRBD2. The V gene's germline CDR1 is SGHAT and CDR2 FQNNGV. The V segment lost 3 bases and the J segment 4 bases; nucleotides outside the gene matches: 6. The CDR3 runs to 15 residues.

The chain has TRBV12-3 or TRBV12-4 and TRBJ1-5, with a tentative D call TRBD1 (5 bases). The CDR3 runs 15 residues. The V and J ends lost 2 bases and 3 bases respectively, with 11 bases between them. This chain's CDR3 is CASSLQGGVNQPQHF. DNA of the CDR3: TGTGCCAGCAGTTTACAGGGAGGGGTCAATCAGCCCCAGCATTTT.

V and J are TRBV10-1 and TRBJ2-2; 12 bases are a match to TRBD2. This CDR3 is built from 15 residues. J lost 6 bases, V lost 7 bases, and 6 bases had no gene match. Germline V gene lookup returns CDR1 WNHNN and CDR2 SYGVQD (reference sequence). CDR3 sequence (DNA): TGCGCCAGCACCTGGACTAGCGGGAATGCCGGGGAGCTGTTTTTT. Translation: CASTWTSGNAGELFF.

Only a few counts were recorded for this clonotype. The V call is TRBV27, the J call TRBJ2-5, with 8 bases identical to TRBD2. V shed 5 bases and J 7 bases; nucleotides not matched to a gene: 12. CDR3 length: 15 amino acids. The germline V gene encodes CDR1 MNHEY and CDR2 SMNVEV (reference sequence). Here the CDR3 reads CASSENSGTSWTQYF. CDR3 coding DNA: TGTGCCAGCAGTGAAAACTCCGGGACTAGTTGGACCCAGTACTTC.

The genes are TRBV18 and TRBJ2-7; D call uncertain. Trimming left V 2 bases short and J 5 bases short, with 10 bases between. Germline values: CDR1 KGHSH, CDR2 LQKENI. This CDR3 is built from 13 residues. CDR3 DNA sequence: TGTGCCAGCTCACCAGATGGGTCCAACGAGCAGTACTTC. This encodes CASSPDGSNEQYF.

The chain couples TRBV2 to TRBJ1-3; D perhaps matches TRBD1 (5 bases). CDR1 SNHLY and CDR2 FYNNEI come from the germline V gene. The CDR3 has 15 amino acids. Trimming cost V 6 bases and J 3 bases, with 15 bases left between them. The CDR3 is CASRAGGVSGNTIYF. CDR3 nucleotide sequence: TGTGCCAGCAGGGCCGGGGGGGTCAGTGGAAACACCATATATTTT.

This clonotype has more than one count but fewer than ten. The rearrangement joins TRBV30 to TRBJ1-2; 9 bases map to TRBD1. Germline loops: CDR1 GTSNPN, CDR2 SVGIG (reference sequence). V was pared by 6 bases and J by 2 bases, with 4 bases of the junction left unmatched. The CDR3 is 13 residues long. CDR3 sequence reads: CACRDRVNYGYTF. DNA for the CDR3: TGTGCCTGCAGGGACAGGGTAAACTATGGCTACACCTTC. The complete variable domain, with remaining parts taken from reference TRBV30 and TRBJ1-2, reads SQTIHQWPATLVQPVGSPLSLECTVEGTSNPNLYWYRQAAGRGLQLLFYSVGIGQISSEVPQNLSASRPQDRQFILSSKKLLLSDSGFYLCACRDRVNYGYTFGSGTRLTVV.

This clonotype has ten or more counts. The rearrangement uses TRBV12-3 or TRBV12-4 and TRBJ1-1; D gene ambiguous. Trimming took off 5 bases at V and 7 bases at J, with 8 bases between the two ends. This CDR3 comprises 11 residues. CDR3 nucleotide sequence: TGTGCCAGCAGTCCCGGCCGTGAAGCTTTCTTT. Translation gives CASSPGREAFF.

This clonotype was detected a few times. The chain recombines TRBV6-1 with TRBJ1-2; no firm D call. This CDR3 has 14 residues. Germline V gene lookup returns CDR1 MNHNS and CDR2 SASEGT. V dropped 5 bases and J dropped 5 bases, with 15 bases sitting between them. CDR3 nucleotides: TGTGCCAGCAGTCGATTTGGGGTCGGGTATGGCTACACCTTC. Translated, it gives CASSRFGVGYGYTF.

This clonotype was seen only a few times. The chain is built from TRBV20-1 and TRBJ1-1; no definite D call. With 1 base removed from V and 2 bases from J, the gap between germline ends came to 11 bases. The CDR3 contains 14 residues. CDR1 is DFQATT and CDR2 is SNEGSKA in the germline V gene (reference sequence). The CDR3: CSARAPGGNTEAFF. The CDR3 DNA is TGCAGTGCTAGAGCTCCGGGCGGAAACACTGAAGCTTTCTTT.

This clonotype has at least ten counts. V usage is TRBV2 and J usage is TRBJ1-5; perhaps TRBD1 as D (5 bases). The V end lost 7 bases, the J end lost 4 bases, and 14 bases lay between the germline ends. Germline lookup yields CDR1 SNHLY and CDR2 FYNNEI. The CDR3 is made up of 14 amino acids. CDR3 protein: CASTGWKGNQPQHF. Written as DNA, the CDR3 is TGTGCCAGCACAGGGTGGAAGGGGAATCAGCCCCAGCATTTT.

This clonotype was seen a handful of times. The chain carries TRBV6-1 and TRBJ1-2, with D tentatively TRBD1 (5 bases). Trimming took off 6 bases at V and 3 bases at J, with 8 bases between the two ends. Germline CDR1 reads MNHNS; CDR2 reads SASEGT. The CDR3 extends over 12 amino acids. CDR3 in amino acids: CASRSQDYGYTF. CDR3 coding DNA: TGTGCCAGCAGATCACAGGACTATGGCTACACCTTC.

There are many counts of this clonotype. This chain uses TRBV2 with TRBJ1-2; D not resolved. V lost 8 bases, J lost 2 bases, and 21 bases lay in between. This CDR3 spans 16 amino acids. Germline V gene lookup returns CDR1 SNHLY and CDR2 FYNNEI. CDR3 in amino acids: CASAIDTGSFNYGYTF. CDR3 nucleotides: TGTGCCAGCGCGATAGATACTGGGTCCTTCAACTATGGCTACACCTTC. Using reference TRBV2 and TRBJ1-2 for the parts outside the CDR3, the full variable domain is EPEVTQTPSHQVTQMGQEVILRCVPISNHLYFYWYRQILGQKVEFLVSFYNNEISEKSEIFDDQFSVERPDGSNFTLKIRSTKLEDSAMYFCASAIDTGSFNYGYTFGSGTRLTVV.

This clonotype was detected only a few times. This CDR3 reads CASSTRQGWRGNEQFF. CDR3 sequence (DNA): TGTGCCAGCAGTACACGACAGGGGTGGCGCGGCAATGAGCAGTTCTTC. The chain employs TRBV27 and TRBJ2-1, with 8 bases aligning to TRBD1. Germline V gene sequence: CDR1 MNHEY, CDR2 SMNVEV (reference sequence). This CDR3 has 16 residues. J was trimmed by 6 bases and V by 5 bases; bases with no gene match: 12.

This clonotype was detected a few times. The rearrangement joins TRBV20-1 to TRBJ1-6; 8 positions agree with TRBD1. The CDR3 covers 14 residues. V was clipped by 3 bases and J by 7 bases; unmatched bases: 5. The germline gives CDR1 DFQATT, CDR2 SNEGSKA (reference sequence). The CDR3 DNA is TGCAGTGCTAGCCCACAGGGGGTGAATTCACCCCTCCACTTT. It yields the protein CSASPQGVNSPLHF.

This clonotype was observed a handful of times. This sequence joins TRBV11-2 and TRBJ2-7; 9 nucleotides match TRBD2. V trimming: 1 base; J trimming: 3 bases; junction bases outside the gene matches: 10. Germline V gene lookup returns CDR1 SGHAT and CDR2 FQNNGV. The CDR3 spans 17 residues. CDR3 DNA sequence: TGTGCCAGCAGCTTAGCAGGTGGCGGGAGGGCCGGCTACGAGCAGTACTTC. Protein: CASSLAGGGRAGYEQYF. The full variable domain, in which reference TRBV11-2 and TRBJ2-7 provide the parts outside the CDR3, is EAGVAQSPRYKIIEKRQSVAFWCNPISGHATLYWYQQILGQGPKLLIQFQNNGVVDDSQLPKDRFSAERLKGVDSTLKIQPAKLEDSAVYLCASSLAGGGRAGYEQYFGPGTRLTVT.

This clonotype has more than one count but fewer than ten. The gene calls are TRBV24-1 and TRBJ1-5; a possible D gene is TRBD1 (5 bases). This CDR3 comprises 15 residues. Trimming removed 3 bases at V and 7 bases at J, with 15 bases between. From germline, CDR1 is KGHDR and CDR2 SFDVKD. CDR3 bases: TGTGCCACCAGTGATGGAATTACAGGAGGGCAGCCCCAGCATTTT. It encodes CATSDGITGGQPQHF.

In its sample, this clonotype was seen many times. CDR3 protein: CASSQPSAGHYGYTF. The CDR3 DNA sequence: TGTGCCAGCAGCCAACCGTCGGCAGGCCACTATGGCTACACCTTC. The rearrangement links TRBV3-1 to TRBJ1-2; D unresolved. The CDR3 is made up of 15 amino acids. V dropped 2 bases and J dropped 3 bases, with 13 bases sitting between them. Germline-derived CDR1 and CDR2 are LGHDT and YNNKEL (reference sequence).